Each of the 11 T cell receptor beta chains below was sequenced from the same sample in a study of control samples from healthy donors and cancer patients. Data came from immunoSEQ multiplex PCR; TCRdb stores just in-frame clones and leaves some out. The repertoire holds approximately 220,000 clones, roughly 94% seen once, with less than 1.6% in the top ten. The sample consisted of blood. All receptors derive from a man aged 45 to 65 in good health.

The CDR3 coding sequence is TGTGCCAGCAGCCGGACCTCAGGGGGCGGAGGGATGAACACTGAAGCTTTCTTT. This encodes CASSRTSGGGGMNTEAFF. The chain has TRBV7-9 and TRBJ1-1; 8 positions match TRBD1. V lost 5 bases, J lost 0 bases, and 14 bases stayed unmatched. The CDR3 runs 18 residues. CDR1 SEHNR and CDR2 FQNEAQ come from the germline V gene (reference sequence).

The chain couples TRBV7-2 to TRBJ1-5; D is unclear. Trimming pared 2 bases from V and 2 bases from J, leaving 4 bases between. Germline V gives CDR1 SGHTA, CDR2 FQGNSA. This CDR3 comprises 13 residues. CDR3 sequence: CASSLYGNQPQHF. In DNA, the CDR3 is TGTGCCAGCAGCTTATACGGCAATCAGCCCCAGCATTTT. The full variable domain, with the rest looked up from reference TRBV7-2 and TRBJ1-5, is GAGVSQSPSNKVTEKGKDVELRCDPISGHTALYWYRQSLGQGLEFLIYFQGNSAPDKSGLPSDRFSAERTGGSVSTLTIQRTQQEDSAVYLCASSLYGNQPQHFGDGTRLSIL.

The rearrangement uses TRBV29-1 and TRBJ2-1; D not certain. In germline, CDR1 is SQVTM, CDR2 ANQGSEA. The germline V and J ends were trimmed by 5 bases and 3 bases, with 11 bases remaining between them. The CDR3 sequence is 13 residues long. Here the CDR3 DNA reads TGCAGCGTTTCAATAGTTTTCTACAATGAGCAGTTCTTC. Its translation: CSVSIVFYNEQFF.

V is TRBV6-5 and J is TRBJ2-1, with 7 bases that match TRBD1. CDR3 length equals 14 residues. Germline V lookup: CDR1 MNHEY, CDR2 SVGAGI. V shed 5 bases, J shed 4 bases, and the junction held 5 bases outside the gene matches. The CDR3: CASSRQGEYNEQFF. Here the CDR3 DNA reads TGTGCCAGCAGTAGACAGGGAGAGTACAATGAGCAGTTCTTC.

This clone showed up just a few times. The chain uses TRBV2 and TRBJ1-6, with 8 bases aligning to TRBD1. Germline loops: CDR1 SNHLY, CDR2 FYNNEI. V shed 2 bases and J 10 bases; nucleotides not matched to a gene: 7. The CDR3 is 15 residues long. CDR3 protein: CASSELGQGGSPLHF. The CDR3 nucleotides read TGTGCCAGCAGTGAATTAGGACAGGGAGGGTCACCCCTCCACTTT.

This clone was seen only once. V and J are TRBV6-5 and TRBJ2-7; D unclear. Trimming pared 5 bases from V and 3 bases from J, leaving 14 bases between. The CDR3 is 14 amino acids. Germline-derived CDR1 and CDR2 are MNHEY and SVGAGI. In DNA, the CDR3 is TGTGCCAGCAGTCCGAGTGAGGACGTCTACGAGCAGTACGTC. Protein product: CASSPSEDVYEQYV.

The chain carries TRBV5-4 and TRBJ2-7; no firm D call. V lost 1 base, J lost 3 bases, and 8 bases lay in between. CDR3 length: 13 residues. Per the germline V gene, CDR1 is SGHNT and CDR2 is YYREEE (reference sequence). The CDR3 DNA is TGTGCCAGCAGCTTGAGAGACGGCTACGAGCAGTACTTC. As protein: CASSLRDGYEQYF.

The V and J genes are TRBV28 and TRBJ1-2; D is unclear. Trimming left V 6 bases short and J 0 bases short, with 11 bases between. The germline V gene encodes CDR1 MDHEN and CDR2 SYDVKM. The CDR3 runs to 14 residues. CDR3 coding DNA: TGTGCCAGCAGCCCCCTAGGACCTAACTATGGCTACACCTTC. Translating it yields CASSPLGPNYGYTF.

The CDR3 is CASSRKGVYNEQFF. CDR3 in DNA: TGTGCCAGTAGTAGAAAGGGAGTCTACAATGAGCAGTTCTTC. J is TRBJ2-1 and V is TRBV19; D possibly corresponds to TRBD2 (5 bases). Germline CDR1 and CDR2: LNHDA and SQIVND (reference sequence). V shed 4 bases and J shed 3 bases, with 10 bases lying between them. The CDR3 runs to 14 residues.

This chain links TRBV5-5 with TRBJ1-5, with a tentative D call TRBD1 (5 bases). Deletions cut 6 bases from V and 5 bases from J, with 15 bases between. The CDR3 extends over 14 amino acids. CDR1 SGHKS and CDR2 YYEKEE come from the germline V gene (reference sequence). The chain's CDR3 is CASTVTADHQPQHF. CDR3 bases: TGTGCCAGCACAGTGACAGCTGACCATCAGCCCCAGCATTTT.

The chain uses TRBV18 and TRBJ1-2; 7 bases line up with TRBD1. Germline V CDR1 and CDR2: KGHSH, LQKENI. The CDR3 loop spans 17 amino acids. V was clipped by 3 bases and J by 3 bases; unmatched bases: 13. The CDR3 coding sequence is TGTGCCAGCTCACCTAGTTTTACACAGGGGATCGACTATGGCTACACCTTC. Amino acid sequence: CASSPSFTQGIDYGYTF.